This TCR beta chain was sequenced in a study of glioma-infiltrating T cells after dendritic cell vaccination. Broader study findings: The cohort had few patients with full blood and tumor sets.

Profiling relied on immunoSEQ multiplex PCR, and the TCRdb table lists in-frame clones only, not all of them. This sample has more than 55,000 clones; approximately 87% occur once, and the top ten carry roughly 9%. Time point here: after dendritic cell vaccination, including at tumor progression/relapse. About this clone: What it binds is not known.

This TCR derives from a human donor with glioblastoma. Specimen: blood, collected after dendritic cell vaccination.

CDR3 residues: CASSLRGEAFF. The CDR3 nucleotides are TGTGCCAGCAGCTTAAGGGGCGAAGCTTTCTTT. This chain connects TRBV11-1 to TRBJ1-1, with TRBD1 as a possible D gene (5 bases). The ends were cut back, 2 bases at V and 8 bases at J, with 6 bases in the middle. Per the germline V gene, CDR1 is SGHAT and CDR2 is FQDESV (reference sequence). The CDR3 has 11 residues.